Described below is a single TCR beta chain sequence and its context. The junction shows a germline mismatch at one end, possibly a read error. The data are from a study of blood T cell repertoires in COVID-19. Study-wide context: COVID-19 samples collected from the United States, Italy and Spain covered acute and convalescent phases. T cells, B-cell-depleted T cells, or PBMCs supplied cDNA or gDNA.

Germline CDR1 is SNHLY and CDR2 is FYNNEI. This CDR3 has 13 residues. Methods used by the authors: Reference gene primer amplification yielded estimated nucleated cell counts. The protocol was immunoSEQ multiplex PCR, while the TCRdb copy is restricted to in-frame clones and leaves out a portion. Clonal size and the V and J genes are those of that table, whereas D and trimming came from the DNA. Of under 350,000 clones listed, 89% were seen once; the top ten hold 2% to 2.5%. The clonotype comes from a man aged 50 to 60 with acute or convalescent COVID-19. Material: peripheral blood. V is TRBV2 and J is TRBJ1-2; D not certain. The CDR3 reads CASSEALRGFNSF. The CDR3, as DNA: TGTGCCAGCAGTGAAGCGCTTCGAGGGTTCAACTCCTTC.